This T cell receptor (beta chain) came from a study of chemoradiotherapy in HPV16-positive cancers. Overall study findings and caveats: HPV-specific T cells were functionally defined from only a couple of HPV16-positive patients. Non-HPV-specific T cells did not expand in tumors during treatment, whereas candidate HPV-specific clones and E7-related motifs did.

Concerning this clone itself: Its antigen remains unidentified.

TCRdb's copy holds only in-frame clones and misses some; the assay was immunoSEQ multiplex PCR. The table records some 29,000 clones, about 93% of them present only once. The germline V gene encodes CDR1 SQVTM and CDR2 ANQGSEA. The V end lost 7 bases, the J end lost 5 bases, and 15 bases lay between the germline ends. The length of the CDR3 is 12 residues. This chain connects TRBV29-1 to TRBJ2-7; no firm D call. This receptor was identified in a human donor with HPV-associated anogenital cancer. Specimen: blood, collected from a patient who underwent chemoradiotherapy. This CDR3 is CSAWERVDEQYF. The CDR3 coding sequence is TGCAGCGCCTGGGAACGCGTGGACGAGCAGTACTTC.